Listed below are T cell receptor beta chains from one sample, sequenced in a study of CD8 T cells in Susac syndrome. MiXCR, applied by TCRdb to the immunoSEQ multiplex PCR reads, yields one record per CDR3 protein. The sample records approximately 120,000 distinct CDR3 sequences, 90% to 98% being singletons. The source material was CD4+ T cells from PBMCs. Receptor source: a human donor in good health. Both conserved end residues are part of each CDR3. Fields, in order: J gene, V gene, D gene, CDR3 length, clone size, CDR3 DNA, CDR3 protein. D genes are given only for firm matches. Size is omitted from some rows. Given values are once, few, many or a class for expanded clones.

J gene: TRBJ2-7; V gene: TRBV18; D gene: NA; CDR3 length: 14; clone size: NA; CDR3 DNA: TGTGCCAGCTCACAAGACAGTGGGGCATACGAGCAGTACTTC; CDR3 protein: CASSQDSGAYEQYF
J gene: TRBJ1-5; V gene: TRBV15; D gene: NA; CDR3 length: 15; clone size: NA; CDR3 DNA: TGTGCCACCAGCAGAGGCGGGACCGCCTTCTGGCCCCAGCATTTT; CDR3 protein: CATSRGGTAFWPQHF
J gene: TRBJ2-7; V gene: TRBV23-1; D gene: TRBD1; CDR3 length: 15; clone size: NA; CDR3 DNA: TGCGCCAGCAGTCGAATCGGACAGGGGTTCTTCGAGCAGTACTTC; CDR3 protein: CASSRIGQGFFEQYF
J gene: TRBJ2-7; V gene: TRBV3-1; D gene: NA; CDR3 length: 13; clone size: NA; CDR3 DNA: TGTGCCAGCAGCCAAAGTCGGGGCCACGAGCAGTACTTC; CDR3 protein: CASSQSRGHEQYF
J gene: TRBJ2-7; V gene: TRBV6-6; D gene: NA; CDR3 length: 13; clone size: NA; CDR3 DNA: TGTGCCAGCAGCCGCGGACAGTCGACCGAGCAGTACTTC; CDR3 protein: CASSRGQSTEQYF
J gene: TRBJ1-2; V gene: TRBV7-2; D gene: NA; CDR3 length: 15; clone size: once; CDR3 DNA: TGTGCCAGCAGCTTAGCGGCAGGAGCTAACTATGGCTACACCTTC; CDR3 protein: CASSLAAGANYGYTF
J gene: TRBJ1-5; V gene: TRBV30; D gene: NA; CDR3 length: 14; clone size: once; CDR3 DNA: TGTGCCTGGAGTGTACGGGGAGGCTTTCAGCCCCAGCATTTT; CDR3 protein: CAWSVRGGFQPQHF
J gene: TRBJ2-3; V gene: TRBV5-1; D gene: NA; CDR3 length: 15; clone size: NA; CDR3 DNA: TGCGCCAGCAGCTCGGACGTTATGATCGCAGATACGCAGTATTTT; CDR3 protein: CASSSDVMIADTQYF
J gene: TRBJ2-3; V gene: TRBV5-6; D gene: NA; CDR3 length: 16; clone size: NA; CDR3 DNA: TGTGCCAGCAGCTTGGGGTCACAGAGACGCACAGATACGCAGTATTTT; CDR3 protein: CASSLGSQRRTDTQYF
J gene: TRBJ2-1; V gene: TRBV10-3; D gene: NA; CDR3 length: 16; clone size: NA; CDR3 DNA: TGTGCCATCAGTGAGGTGGCTACTAGCCGCTACAATGAGCAGTTCTTC; CDR3 protein: CAISEVATSRYNEQFF
J gene: TRBJ2-7; V gene: TRBV12-3/TRBV12-4; D gene: TRBD1; CDR3 length: 15; clone size: NA; CDR3 DNA: TGTGCCAGCAGGGCAACCGGGACAGGGACCTACGAGCAGTACTTC; CDR3 protein: CASRATGTGTYEQYF
J gene: TRBJ1-5; V gene: TRBV28; D gene: TRBD1; CDR3 length: 15; clone size: NA; CDR3 DNA: TGTGCCAGCAGTTCGACCGGGACAGGGAATCAGCCCCAGCATTTT; CDR3 protein: CASSSTGTGNQPQHF
J gene: TRBJ2-1; V gene: TRBV20-1; D gene: TRBD2; CDR3 length: 17; clone size: NA; CDR3 DNA: TGCAGTGCTAGGGAGCCTAGCGGGAGGGCCTATGTGGATGAGCAGTTCTTC; CDR3 protein: CSAREPSGRAYVDEQFF
J gene: TRBJ2-3; V gene: TRBV20-1; D gene: TRBD2; CDR3 length: 14; clone size: NA; CDR3 DNA: TGCAGTGCAACTAGCGGGGAAGGCACAGATACGCAGTATTTT; CDR3 protein: CSATSGEGTDTQYF
J gene: TRBJ1-1; V gene: TRBV29-1; D gene: NA; CDR3 length: 13; clone size: NA; CDR3 DNA: TGCAGCGTTGAAGGAGGGCGGACAGAGGAAGCTTTCTTT; CDR3 protein: CSVEGGRTEEAFF